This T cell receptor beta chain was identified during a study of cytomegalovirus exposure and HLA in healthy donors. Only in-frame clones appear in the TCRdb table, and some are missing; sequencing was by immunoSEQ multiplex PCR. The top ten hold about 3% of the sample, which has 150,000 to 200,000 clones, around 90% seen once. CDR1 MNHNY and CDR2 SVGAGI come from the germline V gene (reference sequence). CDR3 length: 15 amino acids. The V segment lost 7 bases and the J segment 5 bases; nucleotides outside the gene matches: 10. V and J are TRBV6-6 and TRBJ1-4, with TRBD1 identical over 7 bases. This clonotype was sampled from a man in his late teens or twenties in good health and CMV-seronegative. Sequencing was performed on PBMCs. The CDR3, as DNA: TGTGCCAGCACCTACCGGGACAGCCGAAATGAAAAACTGTTTTTT. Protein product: CASTYRDSRNEKLFF.